This section outlines one T cell receptor (beta chain) sequence together with its context. Its specific antigen is unknown. Qualities for individual bases were not recorded, and no much larger clone is one base off. The record originates from a study of blood T cells in healthy people across ages (dated by TCRdb to about 2015). About the study as a whole: In model experiments, template switching captured about one uniquely barcoded TCR beta cDNA molecule for every two T cells. Two additional independent replicas of 1 million unique cDNA reads from the same blood draw were analyzed for two donors (one aged 18 to 30 and one aged 80 or older). Four age groups were formed from the donors: young (average approximately 15 years), middle-aged (around 37), aged (roughly 56) and long-lived (approximately 80). To track age-related changes in TCR beta repertoire diversity, the study relied on deep sequencing normalized with unique cDNA molecular identifiers. What the research found in general, with its limitations: As age increased, observed TCR beta diversity per million T cells dropped in a roughly linear way, and a significant reduction was already evident by age around 41. Estimates of total diversity from one million sequenced T cells were regarded as lower bounds and underestimates. Conclusive comparison of naive and antigen-experienced compartments was prevented by the profiling of bulk unsorted PBMCs. A strong correlation was found between observed TCR beta diversity and the percentage of naive T cells measured by flow cytometry. Donor CMV infection status was unknown, potentially confounding age-related changes in expanded clonotypes. Compared with the aged group, the long-lived group had more naive CD4+ T cells, fewer expanded clones and increased TCR diversity, suggesting age selection.

The approximately 39 donors, aged about 6 to 95 years, were systemically healthy Caucasian individuals from Russia. Roughly 9.5 milliliters of peripheral blood were drawn from each donor into EDTA-treated Vacutainer tubes. Ficoll-Paque density-gradient centrifugation was used to isolate PBMCs, with at least 6.5 million per sample. Trizol reagent was used to extract total RNA from the PBMCs, yielding at least 6 micrograms per sample. The percentages of naive CD45RAhigh/CD27high T cells were determined by flow cytometry on a PBMC aliquot from every donor. Libraries came from 5' RACE. The sample was run on an Illumina HiSeq 2500. A second roughly 6 to 12 cycle PCR used a sample-barcoded 5' primer and a J-beta primer mix. Each TCR beta cDNA molecule received a unique molecular identifier from a template-switch 5' adaptor carrying 12 random nucleotides. At least 3 million CDR3-containing paired-end reads were obtained from each sample. First-strand cDNA synthesis was performed from all RNA using the Mint cDNA synthesis kit, with priming by a TRBC-specific oligonucleotide. All cDNA was treated with uracil-DNA glycosylase and then went through a first 18-cycle PCR with the universal primers M1SS and BC2_uni_R. The original pipeline was this. For normalization, 1 million high-quality reads, each with a distinct molecular identifier, were randomly selected from each sample. Reads sharing molecular identifiers were discarded rather than binned into consensus sequences. MiTCR, set to a Q25 quality threshold and the strictest error-elimination algorithm, was used for CDR3 identification, clonotype clustering and error correction. A nonparametric unseen species model with Euler transformation was used to estimate lower-bound total TCR beta diversity. Using fastp at Q25 and MiXCR, TCRdb reprocessed the public reads and kept productive beta chains. Entries are consolidated by CDR3 protein sequence, retaining the most common genes and DNA. TCRdb, not the original authors, processed these V and J calls. This sample comprises roughly 800,000 distinct CDR3 sequences, roughly 25% of them detected only once. Under 3% of the sample lies in the top ten.

V and J are truncated by 6 bases and 10 bases respectively, leaving an intervening sequence of 15 bases. The CDR3 measures 12 amino acids from cysteine to phenylalanine. Only the CDR3 DNA stays, 36 bases, in frame from base 1. The same data also went into a second study, on T cells of mothers and their children. As the second paper documents: Nine systemically healthy Caucasian individuals served as donors, namely three mothers together with their six children. cDNA synthesis consumed the entire amount of extracted RNA, loaded at approximately 1.5 ug RNA in each 15 ul reaction. In the second PCR, the M1S primer introduced both the sample barcodes and 2-4 random nucleotides. Over 10 million TCR beta CDR3 reads came from each mother, compared with some 3.1 million reads from each child. Thymic selection shapes the output of TCR recombination in a similar way in related and unrelated pairs, and inherited differences have a minor effect. Normalized repertoire overlap was always slightly but never significantly higher in related than unrelated mother-child pairs. No persistent microchimeric T cell clones were found, with a detection sensitivity of 85 to 100 clones per million clonotypes. Deep NGS was used in the study to compare the TCR beta repertoires of mothers and children and to look for features that separate related mother-child pairs from unrelated individuals. On average, the children were about 10 +/- 4 years old, while the mothers were about 38 +/- 4 years old. After adapters were ligated using NEBNext reagents, the libraries underwent 100+100 nt paired-end sequencing on an Illumina HiSeq 2000. To avoid cross-contamination, the mother libraries and the child libraries were prepared a month apart and sequenced in separate runs. For each donor, between about 450,000 and 2,300,000 distinct TCR beta clonotypes were identified. Naive TCR beta clonotypes were estimated from low-frequency clonotypes matched to each donor's FACS-determined naive share, without sorting.

Input material: blood. The receptor chain draws on TRBV12-3 or TRBV12-4 and TRBJ1-1, with the D gene not clear enough to name. The source of this sequence is a boy aged 10-17 years in good health. The CDR3 region: CASSSPGRGAFF. The DNA sequence follows: TGTGCCAGCAGCTCCCCTGGGAGAGGAGCTTTCTTT.